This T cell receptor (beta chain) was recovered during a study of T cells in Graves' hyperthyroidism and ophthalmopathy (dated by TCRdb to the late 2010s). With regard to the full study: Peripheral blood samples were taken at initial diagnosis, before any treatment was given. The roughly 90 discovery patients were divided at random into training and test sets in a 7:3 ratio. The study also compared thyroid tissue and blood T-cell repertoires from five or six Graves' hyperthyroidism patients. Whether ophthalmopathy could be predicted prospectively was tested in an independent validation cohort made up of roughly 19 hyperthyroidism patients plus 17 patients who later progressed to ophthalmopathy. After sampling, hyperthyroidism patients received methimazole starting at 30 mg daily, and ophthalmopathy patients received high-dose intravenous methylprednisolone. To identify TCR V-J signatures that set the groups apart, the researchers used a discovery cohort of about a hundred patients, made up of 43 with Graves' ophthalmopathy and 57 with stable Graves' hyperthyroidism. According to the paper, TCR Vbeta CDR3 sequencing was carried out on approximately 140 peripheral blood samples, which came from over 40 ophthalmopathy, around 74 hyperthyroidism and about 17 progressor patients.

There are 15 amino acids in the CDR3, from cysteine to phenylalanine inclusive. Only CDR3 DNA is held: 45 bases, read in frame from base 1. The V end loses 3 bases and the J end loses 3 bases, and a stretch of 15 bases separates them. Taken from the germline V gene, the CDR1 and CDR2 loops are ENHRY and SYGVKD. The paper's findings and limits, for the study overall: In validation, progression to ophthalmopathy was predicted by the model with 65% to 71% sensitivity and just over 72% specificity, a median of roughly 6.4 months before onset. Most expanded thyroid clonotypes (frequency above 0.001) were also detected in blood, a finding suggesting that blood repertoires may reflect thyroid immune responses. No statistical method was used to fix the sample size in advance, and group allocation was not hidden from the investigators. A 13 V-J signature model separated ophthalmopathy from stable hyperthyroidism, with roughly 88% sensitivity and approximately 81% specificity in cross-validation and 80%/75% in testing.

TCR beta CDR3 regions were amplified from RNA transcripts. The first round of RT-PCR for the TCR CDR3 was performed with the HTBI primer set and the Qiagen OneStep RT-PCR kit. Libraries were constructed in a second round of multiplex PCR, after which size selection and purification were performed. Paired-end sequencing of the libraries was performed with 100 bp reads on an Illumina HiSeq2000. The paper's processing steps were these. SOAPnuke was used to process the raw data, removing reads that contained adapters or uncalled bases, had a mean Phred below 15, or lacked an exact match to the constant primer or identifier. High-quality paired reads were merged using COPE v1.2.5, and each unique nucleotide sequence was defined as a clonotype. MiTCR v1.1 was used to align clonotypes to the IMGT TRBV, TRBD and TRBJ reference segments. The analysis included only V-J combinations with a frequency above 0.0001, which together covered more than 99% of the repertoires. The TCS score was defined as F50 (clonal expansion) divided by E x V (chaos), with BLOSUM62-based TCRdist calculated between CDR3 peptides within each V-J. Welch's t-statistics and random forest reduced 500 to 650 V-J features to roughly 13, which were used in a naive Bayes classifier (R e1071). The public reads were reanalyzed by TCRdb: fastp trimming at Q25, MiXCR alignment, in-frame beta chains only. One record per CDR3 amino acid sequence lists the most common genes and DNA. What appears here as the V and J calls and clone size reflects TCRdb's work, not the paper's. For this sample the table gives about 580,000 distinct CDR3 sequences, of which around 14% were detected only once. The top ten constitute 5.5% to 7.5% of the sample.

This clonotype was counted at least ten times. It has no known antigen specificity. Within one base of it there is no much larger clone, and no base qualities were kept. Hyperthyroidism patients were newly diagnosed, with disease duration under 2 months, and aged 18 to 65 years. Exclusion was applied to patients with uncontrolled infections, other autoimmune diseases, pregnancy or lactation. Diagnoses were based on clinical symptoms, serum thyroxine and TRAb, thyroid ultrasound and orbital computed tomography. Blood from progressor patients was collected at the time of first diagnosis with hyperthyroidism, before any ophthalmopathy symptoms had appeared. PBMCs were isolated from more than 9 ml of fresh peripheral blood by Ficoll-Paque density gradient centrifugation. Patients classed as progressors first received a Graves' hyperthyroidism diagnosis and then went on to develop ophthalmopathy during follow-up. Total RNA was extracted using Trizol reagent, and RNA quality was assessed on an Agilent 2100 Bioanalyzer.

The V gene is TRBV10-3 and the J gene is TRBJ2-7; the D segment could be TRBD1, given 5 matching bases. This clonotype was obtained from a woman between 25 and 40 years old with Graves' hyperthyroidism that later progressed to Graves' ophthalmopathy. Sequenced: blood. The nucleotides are TGTGCCATCAGTGAATCGAAGGGCAGGGACTACGAGCAGTACTTC. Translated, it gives CAISESKGRDYEQYF.